These 19 T cell receptor beta chains were sequenced from one sample in a study of beta chain features in type 1 diabetes. The study reverse transcribed the entire isolated RNA, so it sequenced expressed TCRB transcripts. Method: immunoSEQ multiplex PCR; TCRdb's copy keeps in-frame clones and lacks some. The sample has under 800,000 clones, around 16% seen once. Sequenced input: naive CD4+ T cells from blood. All receptors derive from a man younger than 35 in good health.

V is TRBV4-1 and J is TRBJ2-6; D unresolved. The CDR3 is 16 amino acids. Germline V lookup: CDR1 MGHRA, CDR2 YSYEKL. Trimming shortened V by 1 base and J by 4 bases, and 11 bases separated the two germline ends. The CDR3 protein is CASSQGLSGGANVLTF. Written as DNA, the CDR3 is TGCGCCAGCAGCCAAGGGCTGTCTGGCGGGGCCAACGTCCTGACTTTC.

This chain connects TRBV6-1 to TRBJ2-7, with D tentatively TRBD2 (7 bases). Trimming took off 6 bases at V and 7 bases at J, with 13 bases between the two ends. Germline CDR1 MNHNS, CDR2 SASEGT. The CDR3 runs to 12 residues. In DNA form, the CDR3 reads TGTGCCAGCAGCCGGGGGGCGCAAGAGCAGTACTTC. It is translated as CASSRGAQEQYF.

This clone was recorded only once. This rearrangement joins TRBV19 to TRBJ1-2; TRBD1 aligns across 10 bases. J lost 4 bases, V lost 7 bases, and 12 bases had no gene match. Germline values: CDR1 LNHDA, CDR2 SQIVND (reference sequence). The CDR3 totals 16 residues. The CDR3 region is CASKRTGTGVIYGYTF. In DNA, the CDR3 is TGTGCCAGTAAAAGAACCGGGACAGGGGTTATCTATGGCTACACCTTC. Using reference TRBV19 and TRBJ1-2 for the parts outside the CDR3, the full variable domain is DGGITQSPKYLFRKEGQNVTLSCEQNLNHDAMYWYRQDPGQGLRLIYYSQIVNDFQKGDIAEGYSVSREKKESFPLTVTSAQKNPTAFYLCASKRTGTGVIYGYTFGSGTRLTVV.

This clone has a handful of counts. J is TRBJ2-2 and V is TRBV4-1; no reliable D call. With 3 bases removed from V and 9 bases from J, the gap between germline ends came to 17 bases. Per germline, CDR1 MGHRA and CDR2 YSYEKL. The CDR3 runs 15 residues. In DNA, the CDR3 is TGCGCCAGCAGCCATGATGACGGTCCTACCCGGGAGCTGTTTTTT. This gives the protein CASSHDDGPTRELFF.

A remark on this clone: The sample has other DNA sequences that encode this CDR3 too. This sequence joins TRBV14 and TRBJ2-7, with 9 nucleotides matching TRBD1. This CDR3 contains 16 residues. V was clipped by 0 bases and J by 2 bases; unmatched bases: 5. Germline lookup yields CDR1 SGHDN and CDR2 FVKESK. The CDR3 nucleotides are TGTGCCAGCAGCCAAGATCCCGGACAGGGGCCCTACGAGCAGTACTTC. Translation: CASSQDPGQGPYEQYF.

The chain joins TRBV30 to TRBJ1-2; 8 bases are a match to TRBD1. Trimming cost V 0 bases and J 4 bases; bases outside gene matches: 10. The germline CDR1 and CDR2 sequences are GTSNPN and SVGIG (reference sequence). The CDR3 has 16 residues. This CDR3 reads CAWSVLGDRPVYGYTF. CDR3 sequence (DNA): TGTGCCTGGAGTGTACTAGGGGACAGGCCGGTCTATGGCTACACCTTC. Supplemented by reference TRBV30 and TRBJ1-2, the full variable domain reads SQTIHQWPATLVQPVGSPLSLECTVEGTSNPNLYWYRQAAGRGLQLLFYSVGIGQISSEVPQNLSASRPQDRQFILSSKKLLLSDSGFYLCAWSVLGDRPVYGYTFGSGTRLTVV.

The chain uses TRBV4-3 and TRBJ2-3, with a weak D call TRBD1 (6 bases). The CDR3 extends over 16 amino acids. CDR1 is LGHNA and CDR2 is YSLEER in the germline V gene. Trimming took off 2 bases at V and 2 bases at J, with 14 bases between the two ends. This chain's CDR3 is CASSQQLRQVTDTQYF. CDR3 bases: TGCGCCAGCAGCCAACAACTAAGACAGGTCACAGATACGCAGTATTTT.

In this sample, this clone turned up a few times. V gene TRBV6-1 combines with J gene TRBJ2-3; D may match TRBD1 or TRBD2 (5 bases each). The CDR3 spans 14 residues. V shed 2 bases and J shed 6 bases, with 12 bases lying between them. Germline-derived CDR1 and CDR2 are MNHNS and SASEGT. The CDR3 region is CASSETGSGDTQYF. DNA for the CDR3: TGTGCCAGCAGTGAAACGGGATCAGGGGATACGCAGTATTTT.

The rearrangement joins TRBV2 to TRBJ2-7, with TRBD1 matching over 9 bases. The germline gives CDR1 SNHLY, CDR2 FYNNEI. V shed 6 bases, J shed 5 bases, and the junction held 8 bases outside the gene matches. There are 14 residues in the CDR3. The CDR3 DNA reads TGTGCCAGCAGGCCCGGGACAGGGACCCACGAGCAGTACTTC. The encoded protein is CASRPGTGTHEQYF.

The chain uses TRBV6-5 and TRBJ2-1; 10 bases are shared with TRBD2. Germline CDR1 and CDR2: MNHEY and SVGAGI. The CDR3 sequence is 14 residues long. V was clipped by 6 bases and J by 4 bases; unmatched bases: 3. The CDR3 nucleotides read TGTGCCAGCAGCCTAGCGGGGGTTTACAATGAGCAGTTCTTC. This translates into CASSLAGVYNEQFF.

The chain employs TRBV6-5 and TRBJ1-3; maybe TRBD1 (6 bases). The CDR3 extends over 16 amino acids. The ends were cut back, 0 bases at V and 3 bases at J, with 12 bases in the middle. The germline V gene has CDR1 MNHEY and CDR2 SVGAGI. The CDR3 protein is CASSYSGGSFGNTIYF. The CDR3 DNA reads TGTGCCAGCAGTTACTCAGGGGGGTCCTTTGGAAACACCATATATTTT.

The chain combines TRBV28 with TRBJ1-1, with a tentative D call TRBD1 (5 bases). Germline values: CDR1 MDHEN, CDR2 SYDVKM. V was pared by 8 bases and J by 5 bases, with 15 bases between. The length of the CDR3 is 13 residues. CDR3 loop: CASHPPGITEAFF. CDR3 sequence (DNA): TGTGCCAGCCATCCTCCAGGGATTACTGAAGCTTTCTTT.

The chain uses TRBV7-2 and TRBJ2-7, with unresolved D. Germline CDR1 and CDR2: SGHTA and FQGNSA. CDR3 length: 15 amino acids. V dropped 7 bases and J dropped 7 bases, with 23 bases sitting between them. The CDR3 DNA reads TGTGCCAGCACCAGAGCCCCGCAAGGGTTAGAGGAGCAGTACTTC. Its protein product is CASTRAPQGLEEQYF.

This rearrangement joins TRBV7-2 to TRBJ2-7; 8 bases are shared with TRBD1. With V trimmed by 5 bases and J by 1 base, 4 bases remained unmatched. The CDR3 extends over 14 amino acids. Germline V gene data show CDR1 as SGHTA and CDR2 as FQGNSA. The DNA of the CDR3 is TGTGCCAGCAGCCACCGGGACAGGTCCTACGAGCAGTACTTC. Translation: CASSHRDRSYEQYF.

The V call is TRBV5-1, the J call TRBJ1-1; no clear D gene. This CDR3 comprises 14 residues. Trimming shortened V by 2 bases and J by 1 base, and 9 bases separated the two germline ends. Germline V gives CDR1 SGHRS, CDR2 YFSETQ. CDR3 sequence (DNA): TGCGCCAGCAGCTTTTTATCGCCGAACACTGAAGCTTTCTTT. This encodes CASSFLSPNTEAFF.

The table lists this clone with a few counts. At the DNA level, this CDR3 is encoded by other sequences in the same sample as well. J is TRBJ1-1 and V is TRBV29-1; D is uncertain. Trimming pared 5 bases from V and 1 base from J, leaving 8 bases between. The length of the CDR3 is 12 residues. The germline V gene encodes CDR1 SQVTM and CDR2 ANQGSEA. In DNA form, the CDR3 reads TGCAGCGTTAGGGCGGGGAACACTGAAGCTTTCTTT. Translated, it gives CSVRAGNTEAFF.

The genes are TRBV27 and TRBJ1-6, with D possibly being TRBD1 (5 bases). The V gene's germline CDR1 is MNHEY and CDR2 SMNVEV (reference sequence). The CDR3 covers 14 residues. V dropped 0 bases and J dropped 7 bases, with 7 bases sitting between them. The CDR3 DNA reads as TGTGCCAGCAGTTTATCAGGGGACAATTCACCCCTCCACTTT. As protein: CASSLSGDNSPLHF.

Only a few counts were recorded for this clone. The chain employs TRBV5-1 and TRBJ2-1; 7 bases agree with TRBD2. Germline-derived CDR1 and CDR2 are SGHRS and YFSETQ. This CDR3 has 18 amino acids. V gave up 0 bases and J gave up 0 bases; unmatched junction bases: 9. CDR3 sequence reads: CASSLVALAANSYNEQFF. CDR3 nucleotide sequence: TGCGCCAGCAGCTTGGTCGCCCTAGCGGCAAACTCCTACAATGAGCAGTTCTTC.

Notes on this clone: This same CDR3 is encoded by further DNA sequences in the sample. The chain carries TRBV5-1 and TRBJ2-7; D may correspond to TRBD1 or TRBD2 (5 bases each). Germline CDR1 SGHRS, CDR2 YFSETQ. The ends were cut back, 2 bases at V and 0 bases at J, with 12 bases in the middle. The CDR3 spans 15 residues. The CDR3 sequence: CASSLGTAYSYEQYF. The CDR3 DNA reads as TGCGCCAGCAGCTTAGGGACGGCGTACTCCTACGAGCAGTACTTC. Looking up the rest from reference TRBV5-1 and TRBJ2-7 gives the full variable domain: KAGVTQTPRYLIKTRGQQVTLSCSPISGHRSVSWYQQTPGQGLQFLFEYFSETQRNKGNFPGRFSGRQFSNSRSEMNVSTLELGDSALYLCASSLGTAYSYEQYFGPGTRLTVT.